This is a list of T cell receptor beta chains from one sample in a study of shared clonotypes between healthy human individuals. Sequencing used immunoSEQ multiplex PCR; TCRdb keeps in-frame clones, though not all of them. The sample lists a few million clones, 85% to 95% occurring once. Sequences were obtained from naive CD4+ T cells sorted from blood. These receptors all come from a man between 18 and 35 years old in good health. Both conserved end residues are part of each CDR3. A D gene is named only where the DNA matches it firmly. Clone size appears in some rows only: once, few, many, or a class for an expanded clone.

D gene: NA
clone size: NA
J gene: TRBJ2-1
V gene: TRBV10-3
CDR3 length: 12
CDR3 DNA: TGTGCCATCAGTGCTTTTGGGGATGAGCAGTTCTTC
CDR3 protein: CAISAFGDEQFF

D gene: NA
clone size: NA
J gene: TRBJ2-5
V gene: TRBV7-9
CDR3 length: 11
CDR3 DNA: TGTGCCAGCAGCTTTACCGAGACCCAGTACTTC
CDR3 protein: CASSFTETQYF

D gene: NA
clone size: NA
J gene: TRBJ1-5
V gene: TRBV6-5
CDR3 length: 14
CDR3 DNA: TGTGCCAGCACCAGTGCGGGTGGCAATCAGCCCCAGCATTTT
CDR3 protein: CASTSAGGNQPQHF

D gene: NA
clone size: once
J gene: TRBJ1-2
V gene: TRBV2
CDR3 length: 12
CDR3 DNA: TGTGCCAGCAGTGGGGCGAACTATGGCTACACCTTC
CDR3 protein: CASSGANYGYTF

D gene: NA
clone size: NA
J gene: TRBJ2-7
V gene: TRBV30
CDR3 length: 11
CDR3 DNA: TGTGCCTGGAGTGTAAGCCGCGAGCAGTACTTC
CDR3 protein: CAWSVSREQYF

D gene: NA
clone size: NA
J gene: TRBJ1-4
V gene: TRBV6-5
CDR3 length: 14
CDR3 DNA: TGTGCCACCCAGGGCTTTGCAACTAATGAAAAACTGTTTTTT
CDR3 protein: CATQGFATNEKLFF

D gene: TRBD2
clone size: NA
J gene: TRBJ2-5
V gene: TRBV10-2
CDR3 length: 12
CDR3 DNA: TGCGCCAGCAGGACTAGCGGGGAGACCCAGTACTTC
CDR3 protein: CASRTSGETQYF

D gene: TRBD2
clone size: NA
J gene: TRBJ2-2
V gene: TRBV19
CDR3 length: 16
CDR3 DNA: TGTGCCAGTAGTATAGGACTAGCGGTGAACACCGGGGAGCTGTTTTTT
CDR3 protein: CASSIGLAVNTGELFF

D gene: TRBD2
clone size: NA
J gene: TRBJ2-7
V gene: TRBV7-2
CDR3 length: 16
CDR3 DNA: TGTGCCAGCAGCTTAGTAGGGACTAGCGGGGACAGAGAGCAGTACTTC
CDR3 protein: CASSLVGTSGDREQYF

D gene: NA
clone size: NA
J gene: TRBJ2-5
V gene: TRBV5-6
CDR3 length: 15
CDR3 DNA: TGTGCCAGCAGCTTGACGGGGGTAGGAGGGGAGACCCAGTACTTC
CDR3 protein: CASSLTGVGGETQYF

D gene: NA
clone size: NA
J gene: TRBJ1-3
V gene: TRBV28
CDR3 length: 15
CDR3 DNA: TGTGCCAGCAGTCTGCCCGGACACTCTGGAAACACCATATATTTT
CDR3 protein: CASSLPGHSGNTIYF

D gene: TRBD2
clone size: NA
J gene: TRBJ2-1
V gene: TRBV5-1
CDR3 length: 16
CDR3 DNA: TGCGCCAGCAGCTTGGCTAGCGGTAACTCCTACAATGAGCAGTTCTTC
CDR3 protein: CASSLASGNSYNEQFF

D gene: TRBD1
clone size: NA
J gene: TRBJ2-5
V gene: TRBV5-1
CDR3 length: 16
CDR3 DNA: TGCGCCAGCAGCTTGGCCGGGACAGGGGGAGGCGAGACCCAGTACTTC
CDR3 protein: CASSLAGTGGGETQYF

D gene: TRBD2
clone size: NA
J gene: TRBJ2-7
V gene: TRBV5-1
CDR3 length: 14
CDR3 DNA: TGCGCCAGCAGCGTACTAGCGGGGGAATACGAGCAGTACTTC
CDR3 protein: CASSVLAGEYEQYF

D gene: NA
clone size: NA
J gene: TRBJ1-2
V gene: TRBV6-6
CDR3 length: 12
CDR3 DNA: TGTGCCAGCAGTCCTACGGGGGATGGCTACACCTTC
CDR3 protein: CASSPTGDGYTF

D gene: NA
clone size: NA
J gene: TRBJ1-2
V gene: TRBV6-5
CDR3 length: 13
CDR3 DNA: TGTGCCAGCAGCTCTTCGGCCGGGTATGGCTACACCTTC
CDR3 protein: CASSSSAGYGYTF

D gene: NA
clone size: NA
J gene: TRBJ2-5
V gene: TRBV5-1
CDR3 length: 15
CDR3 DNA: TGCGCCAGCAGCTTGGATGGGGGTTCAGGAGAGACCCAGTACTTC
CDR3 protein: CASSLDGGSGETQYF

D gene: TRBD1
clone size: NA
J gene: TRBJ1-1
V gene: TRBV6-5
CDR3 length: 14
CDR3 DNA: TGTGCCAGCAGTTACGACAGGGGTCGCACTGAAGCTTTCTTT
CDR3 protein: CASSYDRGRTEAFF

D gene: NA
clone size: NA
J gene: TRBJ1-1
V gene: TRBV11-2
CDR3 length: 15
CDR3 DNA: TGTGCCAGCAGCTCATCGAGGGGGGGGAACGGTGAAGCTTTCTTT
CDR3 protein: CASSSSRGGNGEAFF

D gene: TRBD1
clone size: NA
J gene: TRBJ1-6
V gene: TRBV2
CDR3 length: 13
CDR3 DNA: TGTGCCAGCACGAGGACAGGGAATTCACCCCTCCACTTT
CDR3 protein: CASTRTGNSPLHF

D gene: TRBD2
clone size: NA
J gene: TRBJ2-7
V gene: TRBV5-1
CDR3 length: 14
CDR3 DNA: TGCGCCAGCAGCTTGGAGGGGACTACATGGGAGCAGTACTTC
CDR3 protein: CASSLEGTTWEQYF

D gene: TRBD1
clone size: few
J gene: TRBJ1-5
V gene: TRBV5-6
CDR3 length: 15
CDR3 DNA: TGTGCCAGCAGCTTCTACTCAGGGGGTTGGCAGCCCCAGCATTTT
CDR3 protein: CASSFYSGGWQPQHF

D gene: NA
clone size: NA
J gene: TRBJ2-7
V gene: TRBV5-4
CDR3 length: 17
CDR3 DNA: TGTGCCAGCAGCACTGGGACACCCAACGAGGCCCACCGCGAGCAGTACTTC
CDR3 protein: CASSTGTPNEAHREQYF

D gene: NA
clone size: NA
J gene: TRBJ1-6
V gene: TRBV7-9
CDR3 length: 15
CDR3 DNA: TGTGCCAGCAGCTCACGGGCCTACCCCCCCTCACCCCTCCACTTT
CDR3 protein: CASSSRAYPPSPLHF

D gene: NA
clone size: NA
J gene: TRBJ1-1
V gene: TRBV7-6
CDR3 length: 16
CDR3 DNA: TGTGCCAGCAGCTTAAACGGCGAGGTACGGAACACTGAAGCTTTCTTT
CDR3 protein: CASSLNGEVRNTEAFF

D gene: NA
clone size: NA
J gene: TRBJ1-5
V gene: TRBV19
CDR3 length: 13
CDR3 DNA: TGTGCCAGTAGTATGGGAGGGCACCAGCCCCAGCATTTT
CDR3 protein: CASSMGGHQPQHF

D gene: TRBD2
clone size: once
J gene: TRBJ2-1
V gene: TRBV7-2
CDR3 length: 17
CDR3 DNA: TGTGCCAGCAGCTCTCGGACTAGCGGGAGGGCCCTACCTGAGCAGTTCTTC
CDR3 protein: CASSSRTSGRALPEQFF

D gene: NA
clone size: NA
J gene: TRBJ1-1
V gene: TRBV25-1
CDR3 length: 13
CDR3 DNA: TGTGCCAGCAGTGAATGGGCCCAGACTGAAGCTTTCTTT
CDR3 protein: CASSEWAQTEAFF

D gene: NA
clone size: NA
J gene: TRBJ2-6
V gene: TRBV9
CDR3 length: 14
CDR3 DNA: TGTGCCAGCAGCGTAGATACAGGCGCCAACGTCCTGACTTTC
CDR3 protein: CASSVDTGANVLTF

D gene: TRBD1
clone size: NA
J gene: TRBJ2-7
V gene: TRBV6-5
CDR3 length: 14
CDR3 DNA: TGTGCCAGCAATAACAGGGGGGTCTCCTACGAGCAGTACTTC
CDR3 protein: CASNNRGVSYEQYF

D gene: NA
clone size: NA
J gene: TRBJ1-2
V gene: TRBV5-1
CDR3 length: 15
CDR3 DNA: TGCGCCAGCAGCTTAAAGGACGAAAGCTGGTATGGCTACACCTTC
CDR3 protein: CASSLKDESWYGYTF

D gene: TRBD2
clone size: NA
J gene: TRBJ2-3
V gene: TRBV4-2
CDR3 length: 17
CDR3 DNA: TGTGCCAGCAGCCAAGAAGGGCTAGCGGGGGGTGGAGATACGCAGTATTTT
CDR3 protein: CASSQEGLAGGGDTQYF

D gene: NA
clone size: NA
J gene: TRBJ2-2
V gene: TRBV5-1
CDR3 length: 15
CDR3 DNA: TGCGCCAGCAGCTTGGACAACCCGGGGACCGGGGAGCTGTTTTTT
CDR3 protein: CASSLDNPGTGELFF

D gene: TRBD1
clone size: NA
J gene: TRBJ1-5
V gene: TRBV25-1
CDR3 length: 15
CDR3 DNA: TGTGCCAGCAGTGACCCTCGGACAGGGAATCAGCCCCAGCATTTT
CDR3 protein: CASSDPRTGNQPQHF

D gene: NA
clone size: NA
J gene: TRBJ2-5
V gene: TRBV6-6
CDR3 length: 15
CDR3 DNA: TGTGCCAGCAGTTACTCGAAAGGGCCATCGGAGACCCAGTACTTC
CDR3 protein: CASSYSKGPSETQYF

D gene: TRBD2
clone size: NA
J gene: TRBJ2-1
V gene: TRBV10-3
CDR3 length: 15
CDR3 DNA: TGTGCCATCAGGGCACTAGCGGGAGGGCCCAATGAGCAGTTCTTC
CDR3 protein: CAIRALAGGPNEQFF

D gene: NA
clone size: NA
J gene: TRBJ2-7
V gene: TRBV18
CDR3 length: 12
CDR3 DNA: TGTGCCAGCTCACCAGAAGGGGGTCCCGAGTACTTC
CDR3 protein: CASSPEGGPEYF

D gene: TRBD1
clone size: NA
J gene: TRBJ2-2
V gene: TRBV29-1
CDR3 length: 14
CDR3 DNA: TGCAGCGTTACGGACAGGGCGAACACCGGGGAGCTGTTTTTT
CDR3 protein: CSVTDRANTGELFF

D gene: TRBD1
clone size: NA
J gene: TRBJ2-5
V gene: TRBV4-1
CDR3 length: 15
CDR3 DNA: TGCGCCAGCAGCCAACTGGGACAGGGTAAAGAGACCCAGTACTTC
CDR3 protein: CASSQLGQGKETQYF

D gene: NA
clone size: NA
J gene: TRBJ1-2
V gene: TRBV7-9
CDR3 length: 15
CDR3 DNA: TGTGCCAGCAGCGTCGCCGGGACACCCCGGAGCGGCTACACCTTC
CDR3 protein: CASSVAGTPRSGYTF

D gene: TRBD2
clone size: NA
J gene: TRBJ2-2
V gene: TRBV7-9
CDR3 length: 16
CDR3 DNA: TGTGCCGTCCAAGGGGACGGGACTAGCGGAACCGGGGAGCTGTTTTTT
CDR3 protein: CAVQGDGTSGTGELFF

D gene: NA
clone size: NA
J gene: TRBJ2-1
V gene: TRBV5-1
CDR3 length: 15
CDR3 DNA: TGCGCCAGCAGCTCCGGGGGTGGCTCCTACAATGAGCAGTTCTTC
CDR3 protein: CASSSGGGSYNEQFF

D gene: NA
clone size: NA
J gene: TRBJ1-1
V gene: TRBV19
CDR3 length: 13
CDR3 DNA: TGTGCCAGTGGGGGGGTATCGAACACTGAAGCTTTCTTT
CDR3 protein: CASGGVSNTEAFF

D gene: TRBD1
clone size: NA
J gene: TRBJ2-7
V gene: TRBV6-6
CDR3 length: 14
CDR3 DNA: TGTGCCAGCAGTTACCCGGACAGGGGCGGGGAGCAGTACTTC
CDR3 protein: CASSYPDRGGEQYF

D gene: NA
clone size: NA
J gene: TRBJ1-1
V gene: TRBV29-1
CDR3 length: 13
CDR3 DNA: TGCAGCGTCATTGTGCCGGCGAACACTGAAGCTTTCTTT
CDR3 protein: CSVIVPANTEAFF

D gene: NA
clone size: NA
J gene: TRBJ2-7
V gene: TRBV30
CDR3 length: 16
CDR3 DNA: TGTGCCTGGAGTGTAGGGTCGGCTAGCCGATCCTACGAGCAGTACTTC
CDR3 protein: CAWSVGSASRSYEQYF

D gene: TRBD1
clone size: NA
J gene: TRBJ1-1
V gene: TRBV20-1
CDR3 length: 10
CDR3 DNA: TGCAGTGCTTCAGGGGGTGAAGCTTTCTTT
CDR3 protein: CSASGGEAFF

D gene: NA
clone size: NA
J gene: TRBJ1-1
V gene: TRBV7-6
CDR3 length: 15
CDR3 DNA: TGTGCCAGCAGCTTAGTTGGACAAACGAACACTGAAGCTTTCTTT
CDR3 protein: CASSLVGQTNTEAFF

D gene: NA
clone size: NA
J gene: TRBJ1-4
V gene: TRBV5-5
CDR3 length: 14
CDR3 DNA: TGTGCCAGCAGCCCGGGACCGGGAGGAGAAAAACTGTTTTTT
CDR3 protein: CASSPGPGGEKLFF

D gene: TRBD1
clone size: once
J gene: TRBJ2-5
V gene: TRBV27
CDR3 length: 15
CDR3 DNA: TGTGCCAGCAGGGGGACAGGGGTCGGGCAAGAGACCCAGTACTTC
CDR3 protein: CASRGTGVGQETQYF

D gene: TRBD1
clone size: NA
J gene: TRBJ1-1
V gene: TRBV18
CDR3 length: 14
CDR3 DNA: TGTGCCAGCTCACCACGACAGGGTAATACTGAAGCTTTCTTT
CDR3 protein: CASSPRQGNTEAFF

D gene: TRBD2
clone size: NA
J gene: TRBJ2-7
V gene: TRBV6-6
CDR3 length: 15
CDR3 DNA: TGTGCCAGCAGTTACTCACAGCGGGGGGGCGGTGAGCAGTACTTC
CDR3 protein: CASSYSQRGGGEQYF

D gene: TRBD1
clone size: NA
J gene: TRBJ1-2
V gene: TRBV30
CDR3 length: 14
CDR3 DNA: TGTGCCTGGAGCCGGGACAGGCGTCCATATGGCTACACCTTC
CDR3 protein: CAWSRDRRPYGYTF

D gene: TRBD1
clone size: once
J gene: TRBJ1-2
V gene: TRBV5-1
CDR3 length: 16
CDR3 DNA: TGCGCCAGCAGCGTCCTAGGGGGCGGAGAGAACTATGGCTACACCTTC
CDR3 protein: CASSVLGGGENYGYTF

D gene: TRBD2
clone size: NA
J gene: TRBJ2-1
V gene: TRBV2
CDR3 length: 13
CDR3 DNA: TGTGCCAGCAGCCGAGCGGGATACAATGAGCAGTTCTTC
CDR3 protein: CASSRAGYNEQFF

D gene: NA
clone size: NA
J gene: TRBJ1-2
V gene: TRBV6-1
CDR3 length: 16
CDR3 DNA: TGTGCCAGCAGTGAAGCTGGGGGGCTTTCGACCTATGGCTACACCTTC
CDR3 protein: CASSEAGGLSTYGYTF

D gene: TRBD1
clone size: NA
J gene: TRBJ2-4
V gene: TRBV11-2
CDR3 length: 16
CDR3 DNA: TGTGCCAGCAGCTTCGACAGGGTGACAGGGAAAAACATTCAGTACTTC
CDR3 protein: CASSFDRVTGKNIQYF

D gene: TRBD1
clone size: NA
J gene: TRBJ1-4
V gene: TRBV4-1
CDR3 length: 15
CDR3 DNA: TGCGCCAGCAGGCGACAGGGAACGGTTTGGGAAAAACTGTTTTTT
CDR3 protein: CASRRQGTVWEKLFF

D gene: NA
clone size: NA
J gene: TRBJ2-3
V gene: TRBV30
CDR3 length: 14
CDR3 DNA: TGTGCCTGGAGTGCAGGGACTAGCACAGATACGCAGTATTTT
CDR3 protein: CAWSAGTSTDTQYF

D gene: TRBD2
clone size: NA
J gene: TRBJ2-7
V gene: TRBV5-4
CDR3 length: 12
CDR3 DNA: TGTGCCAATGGACTAGCTTTGGGCGAGCAGTACTTC
CDR3 protein: CANGLALGEQYF